The 15 T cell receptor beta chains below were found in one sample sequenced in a study of circulating CD8 cells and anti-PD-1 response in melanoma. Live CD3+CD8+TCRalphabeta+ cells were sorted into four subsets by PD-1 and/or TIGIT. Each library started from around 14 ng of total RNA using the QIAseq Immune Repertoire TCR panel. One entry per CDR3 protein results from TCRdb running MiXCR on the reads. Counted here are 420 or so distinct CDR3 sequences, under 7% occurring once; the ten biggest clones make up 15% to 20%. Sample: CD8+ T cells from PBMCs, taken at baseline or after one month of anti-PD-1 therapy (not recorded which). These receptor sequences come from a human donor with melanoma.

In its sample, this clonotype ranks as medium-sized. The chain couples TRBV7-3 to TRBJ2-5, with TRBD1 as a possible D gene (6 bases). Germline values: CDR1 SGHTA, CDR2 FQGTGA. The CDR3 spans 14 residues. Deletions cut 4 bases from V and 4 bases from J, with 13 bases between. The CDR3 is CASSSTGIGETQYF. CDR3 DNA: TGTGCCAGCAGCTCAACAGGGATCGGAGAGACCCAGTACTTC.

This clonotype is labeled as large. The gene calls are TRBV20-1 and TRBJ2-1, with 12 bases fitting TRBD2. Germline lookup yields CDR1 DFQATT and CDR2 SNEGSKA (reference sequence). Trimming cost V 5 bases and J 3 bases; bases outside gene matches: 5. The CDR3 spans 15 residues. The CDR3 region has the DNA TGCAGTGCTCCACGACTAGCGGGAGACTACAATGAGCAGTTCTTC. Translation gives CSAPRLAGDYNEQFF.

This clonotype is deemed medium-sized. This sequence joins TRBV7-2 and TRBJ2-3; D is undetermined. The CDR3 has 15 residues. Germline V gene lookup returns CDR1 SGHTA and CDR2 FQGNSA. V was shortened by 1 base and J by 5 bases, with 13 bases between the two germline ends. CDR3 DNA sequence: TGTGCCAGCAGCTTAGGAGGTATCGTGATAGATACGCAGTATTTT. It is translated as CASSLGGIVIDTQYF.

Judged by abundance, this clonotype is medium-sized (0.01 to 0.1%). The CDR3 nucleotides are TGTGCTAGTGGTTTGCCCGATTGGGAAGCGGGAGATGAGACCCAGTACTTC. Its protein is CASGLPDWEAGDETQYF. The chain is built from TRBV12-5 and TRBJ2-5; 8 bases are shared with TRBD2. This CDR3 contains 17 residues. The J segment lost 5 bases and the V segment lost 2 bases, leaving 13 bases of the junction unmatched. Germline V CDR1 and CDR2: LGHNT, FRNRAP.

In its sample, this clonotype ranks as medium-sized (0.01 to 0.1%). V is TRBV29-1 and J is TRBJ2-1; the match to TRBD2 covers 14 bases. Losses at the gene ends were 4 bases for V and 4 bases for J; bases not matched to a gene: 3. Germline values: CDR1 SQVTM, CDR2 ANQGSEA. The CDR3 is made up of 15 amino acids. CDR3 DNA: TGCAGCGTTGTGACTAGCGGGGGGGAATACAATGAGCAGTTCTTC. Translating it yields CSVVTSGGEYNEQFF.

By sample fraction, this clonotype is large (0.1 to 1%). The rearrangement joins TRBV9 to TRBJ2-7; D call uncertain. Germline CDR1 is SGDLS and CDR2 is YYNGEE. The ends were cut back, 4 bases at V and 1 base at J, with 9 bases in the middle. The CDR3 is 13 amino acids. The CDR3 reads CASSPRDSYEQYF. The CDR3 nucleotides are TGTGCCAGCAGCCCCCGAGATTCCTACGAGCAGTACTTC.

This clonotype ranks as large. CDR3 loop: CASSPGTSGSGDEQYF. The DNA of the CDR3 is TGTGCCAGCAGCCCCGGGACTAGCGGGAGCGGAGACGAGCAGTACTTC. The chain has TRBV28 and TRBJ2-7; 14 nucleotides match TRBD2. Germline trimming cut 6 bases from V and 5 bases from J; bases unmatched to any gene: 9. The CDR3 covers 16 residues. Germline-derived CDR1 and CDR2 are MDHEN and SYDVKM.

This clonotype is medium-sized (0.01 to 0.1%) within its sample. This chain links TRBV28 with TRBJ2-7, with D unclear. Trimming removed 7 bases at V and 1 base at J, with 14 bases between. This CDR3 spans 14 amino acids. Germline V lookup: CDR1 MDHEN, CDR2 SYDVKM. The CDR3 spells CASILKATSYEQYF. The CDR3 DNA reads TGTGCCAGCATCCTAAAGGCCACGTCCTACGAGCAGTACTTC.

This clonotype is labeled large. The chain couples TRBV14 to TRBJ2-1; possibly TRBD1 or TRBD2 for D (7 bases each). CDR1 and CDR2 from the germline V gene are SGHDN and FVKESK. The CDR3 has 14 residues. The germline V and J ends were trimmed by 1 base and 11 bases, with 15 bases remaining between them. Written as DNA, the CDR3 is TGTGCCAGCAGCCAAGTCCAGGGGGGGCTGCAGCAGTTCTTC. Protein sequence: CASSQVQGGLQQFF.

This clonotype rates as large (0.1 to 1%). The chain recombines TRBV28 with TRBJ2-2; D perhaps matches TRBD2 (6 bases). Germline CDR1 is MDHEN and CDR2 is SYDVKM. This CDR3 contains 14 residues. V was pared by 3 bases and J by 3 bases, with 8 bases between. CDR3 region: CASSFGTDTGELFF. The CDR3 DNA follows: TGTGCCAGCAGTTTCGGGACTGACACCGGGGAGCTGTTTTTT.

This clonotype is deemed large. V is TRBV28 and J is TRBJ2-3; 10 bases align to TRBD1. With 4 bases clipped from V and 4 bases from J, the junction kept 2 bases outside the gene matches. Germline CDR1 is MDHEN and CDR2 is SYDVKM. The CDR3 totals 14 residues. Here the CDR3 reads CASSYDRGPDTQYF. DNA for the CDR3: TGTGCCAGCAGTTATGACAGGGGGCCAGATACGCAGTATTTT.

This clonotype is large by share. This chain connects TRBV24-1 to TRBJ2-2; D may be TRBD1 or TRBD2 (5 bases each). Trimming left V 7 bases short and J 6 bases short, with 11 bases between. Germline V CDR1 and CDR2: KGHDR, SFDVKD. The CDR3 is made up of 13 amino acids. In DNA, the CDR3 is TGTGCCACCAGGACCCAGGGAGCCGGGGAGCTGTTTTTT. Amino acid sequence: CATRTQGAGELFF.

By its share, this clonotype is large. V and J are TRBV25-1 and TRBJ2-5, with a weak D call TRBD1 (5 bases). CDR1 is MGHDK and CDR2 is SYGVNS in the germline V gene. The length of the CDR3 is 14 residues. V gave up 2 bases and J gave up 5 bases, with 12 bases separating them. This CDR3 is CASSEIQGPETQYF. The CDR3 DNA reads TGTGCCAGCAGTGAAATCCAGGGTCCGGAGACCCAGTACTTC.

By proportion, this clonotype is large. The gene calls are TRBV28 and TRBJ2-7; 9 bases agree with TRBD1. The CDR3 sequence is 15 residues long. V lost 10 bases, J lost 5 bases, and 15 bases stayed unmatched. Germline V gives CDR1 MDHEN, CDR2 SYDVKM. CDR3 DNA: TGTGCCATCGAAGAAACCGGGACAGGGTTAAACGAGCAGTACTTC. It is translated as CAIEETGTGLNEQYF.

This clonotype is termed medium-sized. The chain employs TRBV12-3 or TRBV12-4 and TRBJ2-7; D is perhaps TRBD1 (5 bases). The CDR3 totals 14 residues. V was shortened by 3 bases and J by 5 bases, with 14 bases between the two germline ends. CDR3 coding DNA: TGTGCCAGCAGTTTTAATGGGGCTAGGGACGAGCAGTACTTC. Protein sequence: CASSFNGARDEQYF.